This entry lists 32 T cell receptor beta chains sequenced from one sample in a study of radiotherapy plus CTLA-4 blockade in lung cancer. TCRdb's table, derived via immunoSEQ multiplex PCR, lists solely in-frame clones and lacks some. The sample consists of 55,000 to 80,000 clones, around 82% of them appearing once. The sample consisted of peripheral blood, taken from a patient treated with radiotherapy plus ipilimumab. These receptors were collected from a human donor with non-small cell lung cancer who had a complete response to radiotherapy plus ipilimumab.

As concerns this clone: Other DNA sequences of this sample code for an identical CDR3. This chain uses TRBV11-2 with TRBJ2-7; D not certain. Trimming took off 1 base at V and 3 bases at J, with 4 bases between the two ends. The CDR3 is 12 amino acids. Germline loops: CDR1 SGHAT, CDR2 FQNNGV. The DNA of the CDR3 is TGTGCCAGCAGCTTAGGCGTCTACGAGCAGTACTTC. Protein product: CASSLGVYEQYF. The complete variable domain, with remaining parts taken from reference TRBV11-2 and TRBJ2-7, reads EAGVAQSPRYKIIEKRQSVAFWCNPISGHATLYWYQQILGQGPKLLIQFQNNGVVDDSQLPKDRFSAERLKGVDSTLKIQPAKLEDSAVYLCASSLGVYEQYFGPGTRLTVT.

With regard to this clone: The sample has other DNA sequences that encode this CDR3 too. The chain carries TRBV5-1 and TRBJ1-3; a weak D match, TRBD1 (5 bases). There are 16 residues in the CDR3. V was cut by 4 bases and J by 0 bases, with 14 bases left in between. Per germline, CDR1 SGHRS and CDR2 YFSETQ. The CDR3 sequence is CASSTRDSTSGNTIYF. The CDR3 nucleotides read TGCGCCAGCAGCACCCGAGACAGTACCTCTGGAAACACCATATATTTT.

This chain uses TRBV7-8 with TRBJ1-2; no clear D. CDR3 length: 13 residues. The V end was cut by 5 bases, the J end by 8 bases, with 15 bases between. Germline loops: CDR1 SGHVS, CDR2 FQNEAQ. CDR3 region: CASSPGEGVGYTF. DNA of the CDR3: TGTGCCAGCAGCCCCGGTGAGGGTGTGGGCTACACCTTC.

J is TRBJ1-2 and V is TRBV21-1. TRBV21-1 is listed as a pseudogene. The CDR3 covers 12 residues. The CDR3 protein is CASSPSATGYTF. In DNA form, the CDR3 reads TGTGCCAGCAGCCCCTCTGCAACTGGCTACACCTTC.

The chain uses TRBV7-2 and TRBJ1-1; D is ambiguous. CDR1 is SGHTA and CDR2 is FQGNSA in the germline V gene. This CDR3 contains 13 residues. Trimming shortened V by 5 bases and J by 7 bases, and 14 bases separated the two germline ends. CDR3 bases: TGTGCCAGCAGCCCCGATATGGGCGGTGAAGCTTTCTTT. The encoded protein is CASSPDMGGEAFF.

This clone was seen a single time. Mismatch with germline at one junction end may stem from a read error. The chain is built from TRBV7-7 and TRBJ1-1; perhaps TRBD1 as D (5 bases). The CDR3 is 16 residues long. Germline V gene lookup returns CDR1 SSHAT and CDR2 FNYEAQ (reference sequence). CDR3 protein: CASSLPRDGIDTEAFF. The CDR3 DNA reads as TGTGCTAGCAGCTTACCTAGGGACGGGATTGACACTGAAGCTTTCTTT. The complete variable domain, with remaining parts taken from reference TRBV7-7 and TRBJ1-1, reads GAGVSQSPRYKVTKRGQDVTLRCDPISSHATLYWYQQALGQGPEFLTYFNYEAQPDKSGLPSDRFSAERPEGSISTLTIQRTEQRDSAMYRCASSLPRDGIDTEAFFGQGTRLTVV.

The V and J genes are TRBV2 and TRBJ2-1; D unresolved. Germline assignment: CDR1 SNHLY and CDR2 FYNNEI. This CDR3 has 15 amino acids. V dropped 1 base and J dropped 10 bases, with 17 bases sitting between them. Here the CDR3 reads CASSEDRTVLGEQFF. The CDR3 DNA is TGTGCCAGCAGTGAAGACCGGACCGTGCTTGGGGAGCAGTTCTTC. Using reference TRBV2 and TRBJ2-1 for the parts outside the CDR3, the full variable domain is EPEVTQTPSHQVTQMGQEVILRCVPISNHLYFYWYRQILGQKVEFLVSFYNNEISEKSEIFDDQFSVERPDGSNFTLKIRSTKLEDSAMYFCASSEDRTVLGEQFFGPGTRLTVL.

There are a few counts of this clone. The genes are TRBV18 and TRBJ1-1; D ambiguous. The CDR3 sequence is 14 residues long. The germline V gene encodes CDR1 KGHSH and CDR2 LQKENI. V was cut by 4 bases and J by 1 base, with 10 bases left in between. CDR3 residues: CASSQGGKNTEAFF. The DNA for the CDR3 is TGTGCCAGCTCACAAGGTGGTAAGAACACTGAAGCTTTCTTT.

CDR3 amino acids: CASKSDGPVNEKLFF. The CDR3 DNA sequence: TGTGCCAGCAAGTCGGACGGCCCTGTTAATGAAAAACTGTTTTTT. V is TRBV2 and J is TRBJ1-4; unclear D gene. This CDR3 has 15 amino acids. Germline values: CDR1 SNHLY, CDR2 FYNNEI. The V end lost 7 bases, the J end lost 4 bases, and 16 bases lay between the germline ends. The full variable domain, completed using reference TRBV2 and TRBJ1-4, is EPEVTQTPSHQVTQMGQEVILRCVPISNHLYFYWYRQILGQKVEFLVSFYNNEISEKSEIFDDQFSVERPDGSNFTLKIRSTKLEDSAMYFCASKSDGPVNEKLFFGSGTQLSVL.

This clone appeared a single time. The gene calls are TRBV5-1 and TRBJ2-1, with no clear D. The CDR3 spans 12 residues. Germline CDR1 is SGHRS and CDR2 is YFSETQ. The V gene lost 6 bases and the J gene lost 4 bases, with 8 bases spanning the gap. The CDR3 reads CASIRKYNEQFF. The CDR3 nucleotides are TGCGCCAGCATACGGAAATACAATGAGCAGTTCTTC.

The genes are TRBV6-6 and TRBJ1-1; D possibly corresponds to TRBD1 (6 bases). The CDR3 extends over 16 amino acids. The V and J ends lost 2 bases and 1 base respectively, with 14 bases between them. CDR1 and CDR2 from the germline V gene are MNHNY and SVGAGI (reference sequence). The DNA of the CDR3 is TGTGCCAGCAGTTACCTGGGGGGGCGTGAGAACACTGAAGCTTTCTTT. Encoded protein: CASSYLGGRENTEAFF.

In its sample, this clone was seen once. This chain uses TRBV6-5 with TRBJ2-7; weak D call: TRBD1 (5 bases). Trimming left V 5 bases short and J 1 base short, with 15 bases between. CDR3 size: 15 residues. The V gene's germline CDR1 is MNHEY and CDR2 SVGAGI. The CDR3 region has the DNA TGTGCCAGCAGTCCAGGCCAGGGCCGGTCCTACGAGCAGTACTTC. It encodes CASSPGQGRSYEQYF.

This clone was detected once. The V gene is TRBV12-5, the J gene TRBJ2-5; 8 bases match TRBD2. Germline CDR1 LGHNT, CDR2 FRNRAP. V shed 2 bases and J 5 bases; nucleotides not matched to a gene: 4. The CDR3 consists of 14 residues. CDR3 in DNA: TGTGCTAGTGGTTTGAGCGGGAGCGGGGAGACCCAGTACTTC. This gives the protein CASGLSGSGETQYF.

This rearrangement joins TRBV13 to TRBJ2-2, with 9 bases aligning to TRBD1. CDR1 and CDR2 from the germline V gene are PRHDT and FYEKMQ (reference sequence). Trimming removed 3 bases from V and 4 bases from J; junction bases left unmatched: 15. This CDR3 has 19 amino acids. CDR3 in amino acids: CASSFASRTGEWSTGELFF. As DNA, the CDR3 is TGTGCCAGCAGCTTCGCCTCCCGGACAGGGGAGTGGAGCACCGGGGAGCTGTTTTTT.

The V call is TRBV7-2, the J call TRBJ2-1, with a tentative D call TRBD2 (6 bases). V was pared by 8 bases and J by 2 bases, with 13 bases between. The CDR3 is 14 residues long. CDR1 is SGHTA, CDR2 FQGNSA, per germline. This CDR3 reads CASQPGSPYNEQFF. In DNA form, the CDR3 reads TGTGCCAGCCAACCCGGGAGCCCCTACAATGAGCAGTTCTTC.

This sequence joins TRBV11-2 and TRBJ2-7, with TRBD2 matching over 11 bases. This CDR3 region has 16 residues. With V trimmed by 5 bases and J by 0 bases, 6 bases remained unmatched. Germline CDR1 and CDR2: SGHAT and FQNNGV. CDR3 sequence: CASSQLAGGFSYEQYF. For the CDR3, the DNA is TGTGCCAGCAGCCAGCTAGCGGGGGGCTTCTCCTACGAGCAGTACTTC.

V and J are TRBV2 and TRBJ2-2; D might be TRBD2 (7 bases). V lost 5 bases and J 3 bases, leaving 16 bases between the germline ends. The CDR3 length is 16 residues. Germline-derived CDR1 and CDR2 are SNHLY and FYNNEI. The CDR3 spells CASSQGGVLDTGELFF. The CDR3 DNA follows: TGTGCCAGCAGTCAAGGGGGGGTGTTGGACACCGGGGAGCTGTTTTTT.

The rearrangement uses TRBV29-1 and TRBJ2-5, with a tentative D call TRBD2 (5 bases). The germline V and J ends were trimmed by 7 bases and 5 bases, with 5 bases remaining between them. Germline assignment: CDR1 SQVTM and CDR2 ANQGSEA. This CDR3 has 9 amino acids. The CDR3 loop is CSGGETQYF. Written as DNA, the CDR3 is TGCAGCGGAGGGGAGACCCAGTACTTC.

This chain uses TRBV7-9 with TRBJ1-4; a possible D gene is TRBD1 (6 bases). In germline, CDR1 is SEHNR, CDR2 FQNEAQ (reference sequence). The V gene lost 5 bases and the J gene lost 6 bases, with 16 bases spanning the gap. This CDR3 has 15 amino acids. DNA for the CDR3: TGTGCCAGCAGCGCCACCGACAGGAACCATGAAAAACTGTTTTTT. This sequence encodes CASSATDRNHEKLFF.

The sample holds one count of this clone. The chain is built from TRBV6-6 and TRBJ2-1; D may be TRBD1 (5 bases). Germline values: CDR1 MNHNY, CDR2 SVGAGI (reference sequence). V was pared by 8 bases and J by 7 bases, with 15 bases between. The CDR3 consists of 13 residues. The CDR3 sequence: CASGATGPNEQFF. The CDR3 DNA is TGTGCCAGCGGAGCTACAGGTCCAAATGAGCAGTTCTTC.

The rearrangement uses TRBV18 and TRBJ2-5; D perhaps matches TRBD2 (5 bases). Germline CDR1 KGHSH, CDR2 LQKENI. This CDR3 contains 15 residues. The ends were cut back, 4 bases at V and 1 base at J, with 13 bases in the middle. CDR3 loop: CASSLPGGLQETQYF. The CDR3 nucleotides read TGTGCCAGCTCACTTCCAGGCGGACTCCAAGAGACCCAGTACTTC.

This chain links TRBV5-1 with TRBJ1-4, with no clear D. V lost 4 bases and J lost 0, with 13 bases in between. Per germline, CDR1 SGHRS and CDR2 YFSETQ. There are 16 residues in the CDR3. The DNA for the CDR3 is TGCGCCAGCAGCATGGGCAGAGGCACAACTAATGAAAAACTGTTTTTT. Translating gives CASSMGRGTTNEKLFF.

This clone was seen just once. The rearrangement uses TRBV7-9 and TRBJ1-4; 10 nucleotides line up with TRBD1. V lost 6 bases, J lost 7 bases, and 5 bases stayed unmatched. Germline assignment: CDR1 SEHNR and CDR2 FQNEAQ (reference sequence). This CDR3 has 14 residues. The CDR3 coding sequence is TGTGCCAGCAGTCCCCGGGACAGGGGTGAAAAACTGTTTTTT. Residues: CASSPRDRGEKLFF.

This clone was recorded only once. CDR3 DNA sequence: TGTGCCAGCAGTGTCCTAAGGGGGGGGGCCTCGCTGGAGACCCAGTACTTC. It encodes CASSVLRGGASLETQYF. V and J are TRBV2 and TRBJ2-5; tentatively, D is TRBD2 (7 bases). CDR1 and CDR2 (germline): SNHLY, FYNNEI. V lost 4 bases and J lost 5, with 23 bases in between. The CDR3 loop spans 17 amino acids.

The rearrangement joins TRBV19 to TRBJ2-2; unclear D gene. CDR1 and CDR2 from the germline V gene are LNHDA and SQIVND (reference sequence). This CDR3 is 13 amino acids long. Trimming removed 5 bases at V and 1 base at J, with 5 bases between. CDR3 DNA sequence: TGTGCCAGTAGTGTCCAGAACACCGGGGAGCTGTTTTTT. Translation: CASSVQNTGELFF.

V usage is TRBV9 and J usage is TRBJ2-3; 7 bases line up with TRBD2. CDR3 length equals 14 residues. Germline V gives CDR1 SGDLS, CDR2 YYNGEE. Trimming removed 0 bases from V and 4 bases from J; junction bases left unmatched: 2. The CDR3 loop is CASSVGGGADTQYF. CDR3 DNA: TGTGCCAGCAGCGTAGGTGGGGGGGCAGATACGCAGTATTTT. The full variable domain, in which reference TRBV9 and TRBJ2-3 provide the parts outside the CDR3, is DSGVTQTPKHLITATGQRVTLRCSPRSGDLSVYWYQQSLDQGLQFLIQYYNGEERAKGNILERFSAQQFPDLHSELNLSSLELGDSALYFCASSVGGGADTQYFGPGTRLTVL.

This rearrangement joins TRBV29-1 to TRBJ1-1; 9 positions match TRBD1. The length of the CDR3 is 14 residues. Trimming cost V 7 bases and J 6 bases; bases outside gene matches: 12. Germline V CDR1 and CDR2: SQVTM, ANQGSEA. The CDR3 sequence is CSAQQGQGLAEAFF. The CDR3 nucleotides read TGCAGCGCACAACAGGGACAGGGCTTGGCTGAAGCTTTCTTT. Full variable domain (missing parts from reference TRBV29-1 and TRBJ1-1): SAVISQKPSRDICQRGTSLTIQCQVDSQVTMMFWYRQQPGQSLTLIATANQGSEATYESGFVIDKFPISRPNLTFSTLTVSNMSPEDSSIYLCSAQQGQGLAEAFFGQGTRLTVV.

The gene calls are TRBV29-1 and TRBJ2-3; D is unresolved. CDR3 length equals 16 residues. The V gene lost 1 base and the J gene lost 4 bases, with 18 bases spanning the gap. The germline V gene encodes CDR1 SQVTM and CDR2 ANQGSEA. The CDR3 DNA sequence: TGCAGCGTTGAAGGTTTCGGGCCTTCCAACCCAGATACGCAGTATTTT. Its protein product is CSVEGFGPSNPDTQYF.

The chain recombines TRBV19 with TRBJ2-7; a weak D match, TRBD1 (5 bases). Trimming cost V 6 bases and J 1 base, with 16 bases left between them. The CDR3 contains 15 residues. Germline lookup yields CDR1 LNHDA and CDR2 SQIVND (reference sequence). CDR3 in amino acids: CASSLRDSASYEQYV. The CDR3, as DNA: TGTGCCAGTAGCCTCCGAGACAGCGCGTCCTACGAGCAGTACGTC.

The rearrangement uses TRBV7-9 and TRBJ2-7; D possibly corresponds to TRBD2 (5 bases). Per the germline V gene, CDR1 is SEHNR and CDR2 is FQNEAQ (reference sequence). The CDR3 totals 12 residues. V was clipped by 4 bases and J by 3 bases, with 7 bases between them. This CDR3 reads CASSSRVYEQYF. The CDR3 region has the DNA TGTGCCAGCAGCTCGAGGGTCTACGAGCAGTACTTC.

This clone has more than one count but fewer than ten. The J gene is TRBJ2-1, the V gene TRBV5-1, with no clear D. There are 11 residues in the CDR3. Trimming cost V 4 bases and J 13 bases, with 12 bases left between them. The V gene's germline CDR1 is SGHRS and CDR2 YFSETQ. CDR3 protein: CASSGPLGQFF. The CDR3 DNA sequence: TGCGCCAGCAGCGGGCCCCTGGGACAGTTCTTC. The full variable domain, with the rest looked up from reference TRBV5-1 and TRBJ2-1, is KAGVTQTPRYLIKTRGQQVTLSCSPISGHRSVSWYQQTPGQGLQFLFEYFSETQRNKGNFPGRFSGRQFSNSRSEMNVSTLELGDSALYLCASSGPLGQFFGPGTRLTVL.

This clone was seen only once. The J gene is TRBJ1-5, the V gene TRBV2; D is unclear. The germline CDR1 and CDR2 sequences are SNHLY and FYNNEI. The CDR3 covers 17 residues. V shed 2 bases and J shed 4 bases, with 18 bases lying between them. The CDR3 nucleotides read TGTGCCAGCAGTGAAAGGTCGGGCACCAAGATTAATCAGCCCCAGCATTTT. It yields the protein CASSERSGTKINQPQHF.